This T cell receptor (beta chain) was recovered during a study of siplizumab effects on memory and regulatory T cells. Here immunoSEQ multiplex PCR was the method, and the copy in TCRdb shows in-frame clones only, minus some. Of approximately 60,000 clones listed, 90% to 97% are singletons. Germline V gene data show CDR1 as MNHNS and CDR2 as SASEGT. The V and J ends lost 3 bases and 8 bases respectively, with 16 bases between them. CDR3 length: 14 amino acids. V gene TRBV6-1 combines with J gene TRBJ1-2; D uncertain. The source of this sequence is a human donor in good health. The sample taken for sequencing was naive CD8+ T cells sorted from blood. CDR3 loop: CASSDAQSGRGYTF. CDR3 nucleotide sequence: TGTGCCAGCAGTGACGCCCAGTCTGGGAGGGGCTACACCTTC.